One T cell receptor beta chain is described in this entry. The data belong to a study of sequential checkpoint blockade in melanoma. Data came from immunoSEQ multiplex PCR; TCRdb stores just in-frame clones and leaves some out. The table lists fewer than 25,000 clones, less than 75% of them singletons. This sample's treatment: randomized to nivolumab then ipilimumab (arm A) or the reverse (arm B). From thawed PBMCs, live CD3+CD8+ cells negative for CD19 and CD56 were sorted. Germline CDR1 reads SGHTA; CDR2 reads FQGTGA. J was trimmed by 4 bases and V by 5 bases; bases with no gene match: 8. The CDR3 runs to 15 residues.

The specimen comprised CD8+ T cells sorted from blood (inferred from file names), sampled from a patient given nivolumab and ipilimumab in sequence. The clonotype was recovered from a human donor with melanoma. This chain links TRBV7-3 with TRBJ2-1, with 7 bases identical to TRBD2. CDR3 in DNA: TGTGCCAGCAGCCCTTGGCCTAGCGGTTACAATGAGCAGTTCTTC. Protein product: CASSPWPSGYNEQFF.